This T cell receptor beta chain was sequenced in a study of cytomegalovirus exposure and HLA in healthy donors. Study as a whole: Early on, a data release was issued that held roughly 80 million unique TCRs from HLA-typed donors. Study-wide findings and caveats: Reportedly, cytomegalovirus status was diagnosed with high sensitivity and specificity. The later analysis indicated that the majority of CMV-associated TCR beta chains appeared HLA-restricted. Common viral pathogens (according to a later analysis) appeared linked to several of the most significant clusters.

In regard to this clone: What it binds is not known.

The PCR employed 60 Vbeta primers together with 13 Jbeta primers. Assay: immunoSEQ multiplex PCR; the TCRdb copy retains only in-frame clones and omits some. This sample has approximately 130,000 clones; roughly 70% occur once, and the top ten carry less than 4%. The CDR3 has 12 amino acids. The V gene's germline CDR1 is MNHNY and CDR2 SVGAGI (reference sequence). Trimming pared 8 bases from V and 3 bases from J, leaving 10 bases between. Sequenced input: PBMCs. J is TRBJ1-2 and V is TRBV6-6; no clear D. This receptor was identified in a young man in good health and CMV-seronegative. This chain's CDR3 is CASEIADYGYTF. CDR3 sequence (DNA): TGTGCCAGCGAAATAGCGGACTATGGCTACACCTTC.